A single sample is the source of the 27 T cell receptor beta chains below, sequenced in a study of cytomegalovirus exposure and HLA in healthy donors. It was with 60 Vbeta and 13 Jbeta primers that the PCR ran. Repertoires were generated with immunoSEQ multiplex PCR, while TCRdb's copy carries only in-frame clones and drops some. The data show roughly 120,000 clones, with less than 20% seen just once and roughly 2% held by the top ten. Input material: PBMCs. The receptors shown here come from a woman between 18 and 29 years old in good health and CMV-seronegative.

V and J are TRBV6-6 and TRBJ1-3, with a weak D call TRBD1 (6 bases). CDR3 size: 15 residues. Germline V gives CDR1 MNHNY, CDR2 SVGAGI (reference sequence). Trimming cost V 5 bases and J 0 bases, with 11 bases left between them. This CDR3 is CASSNPRGSGNTIYF. CDR3 nucleotides: TGTGCCAGCAGTAACCCCAGGGGCTCTGGAAACACCATATATTTT.

CDR3 residues: CASRVSGVPSTDTQYF. CDR3 coding DNA: TGTGCCAGCAGAGTTAGCGGGGTCCCTAGCACAGATACGCAGTATTTT. The chain combines TRBV5-4 with TRBJ2-3, with 8 bases identical to TRBD2. J lost 0 bases, V lost 5 bases, and 8 bases had no gene match. Germline V CDR1 and CDR2: SGHNT, YYREEE (reference sequence). The CDR3 covers 16 residues. The full variable domain, rest sourced from reference TRBV5-4 and TRBJ2-3, is ETGVTQSPTHLIKTRGQQVTLRCSSQSGHNTVSWYQQALGQGPQFIFQYYREEENGRGNFPPRFSGLQFPNYSSELNVNALELDDSALYLCASRVSGVPSTDTQYFGPGTRLTVL.

V and J are TRBV2 and TRBJ1-5, with TRBD1 identical over 7 bases. Germline loops: CDR1 SNHLY, CDR2 FYNNEI. The V gene end was trimmed by 6 bases and the J gene end by 7 bases; junction bases not matched to a gene: 9. The CDR3 has 14 amino acids. The CDR3 sequence is CASRATGDGQPQHF. CDR3 bases: TGTGCCAGCAGAGCTACAGGGGATGGGCAGCCCCAGCATTTT.

V usage is TRBV30 and J usage is TRBJ2-1; 9 bases line up with TRBD2. J was trimmed by 2 bases and V by 2 bases; bases with no gene match: 4. Germline V CDR1 and CDR2: GTSNPN, SVGIG (reference sequence). The CDR3 has 15 residues. DNA for the CDR3: TGTGCCTGGAGTAATGGACTAGCGCCCTACAATGAGCAGTTCTTC. It translates to CAWSNGLAPYNEQFF.

This clone was picked up a small number of times. This chain uses TRBV9 with TRBJ2-7; TRBD1 matches at 10 bases. This CDR3 region has 15 residues. Germline trimming cut 0 bases from V and 5 bases from J; bases unmatched to any gene: 5. Germline V CDR1 and CDR2: SGDLS, YYNGEE. In DNA form, the CDR3 reads TGTGCCAGCAGCGTAGCCGGGACAGGGGTGGACGAGCAGTACTTC. This translates into CASSVAGTGVDEQYF.

The V and J genes are TRBV5-1 and TRBJ2-3, with D maybe TRBD2 (5 bases). Trimming stripped 3 bases from V and 4 bases from J, with 27 bases between. Germline lookup yields CDR1 SGHRS and CDR2 YFSETQ. The CDR3 contains 19 residues. This chain's CDR3 is CASSSRRRPLTRTADTQYF. The CDR3 DNA reads TGCGCCAGCAGCTCCAGGAGGAGGCCGCTCACACGTACGGCAGATACGCAGTATTTT.

A few counts support this clone. In DNA form, the CDR3 reads TGTGCCAGCAGTTACTCGAAGGAGGGAACCGGCTACACCTTC. It encodes CASSYSKEGTGYTF. J is TRBJ1-2 and V is TRBV6-5; D call uncertain. CDR1 is MNHEY, CDR2 SVGAGI, per germline. Trimming removed 0 bases at V and 8 bases at J, with 13 bases between. CDR3 size: 14 residues.

This clone was detected only a few times. The chain uses TRBV5-1 and TRBJ2-2; D is unclear. The germline V gene encodes CDR1 SGHRS and CDR2 YFSETQ. The CDR3 contains 16 residues. The V end was cut by 0 bases, the J end by 1 base, with 10 bases between. The CDR3 coding sequence is TGCGCCAGCAGCTTGGGAGTTACGGGGAACACCGGGGAGCTGTTTTTT. Residues: CASSLGVTGNTGELFF.

The chain combines TRBV7-9 with TRBJ2-7; 8 bases agree with TRBD1. Germline loops: CDR1 SEHNR, CDR2 FQNEAQ (reference sequence). Trimming took 4 bases from V and 2 from J; bases not matched to a gene: 4. The CDR3 length is 14 residues. CDR3 protein: CASSSGTGPYEQYF. For the CDR3, the DNA is TGTGCCAGCAGCTCCGGGACAGGACCCTACGAGCAGTACTTC.

This clone was found a few times. This chain uses TRBV7-9 with TRBJ1-5; D uncertain. Germline CDR1 and CDR2: SEHNR and FQNEAQ (reference sequence). This CDR3 is built from 13 residues. The V end was cut by 5 bases, the J end by 6 bases, with 11 bases between. CDR3 bases: TGTGCCAGCAGCCCTGCGGCTTTTCAGCCCCAGCATTTT. It specifies CASSPAAFQPQHF. The entire variable domain, with the rest obtained from reference TRBV7-9 and TRBJ1-5, is as follows: DTGVSQNPRHKITKRGQNVTFRCDPISEHNRLYWYRQTLGQGPEFLTYFQNEAQLEKSRLLSDRFSAERPKGSFSTLEIQRTEQGDSAMYLCASSPAAFQPQHFGDGTRLSIL.

This clone has just a few counts. The chain has TRBV30 and TRBJ2-5; 9 positions agree with TRBD1. The CDR3 spans 14 residues. Per germline, CDR1 GTSNPN and CDR2 SVGIG (reference sequence). J was trimmed by 5 bases and V by 6 bases; bases with no gene match: 10. The CDR3 coding sequence is TGTGCCTGTGCCGTGGGGACAGGGTCGGAGACCCAGTACTTC. Translation: CACAVGTGSETQYF.

Only a few counts were recorded for this clone. The chain employs TRBV29-1 and TRBJ2-3; 10 positions match TRBD2. Germline values: CDR1 SQVTM, CDR2 ANQGSEA. With V trimmed by 4 bases and J by 5 bases, 6 bases remained unmatched. This CDR3 region has 14 residues. The CDR3 region is CSVGLASGRDTQYF. In DNA, the CDR3 is TGCAGCGTTGGCCTGGCTAGCGGGAGAGATACGCAGTATTTT.

This chain uses TRBV9 with TRBJ2-5; 7 bases line up with TRBD2. The germline CDR1 and CDR2 sequences are SGDLS and YYNGEE. The length of the CDR3 is 14 residues. The ends lost 4 bases at V and 5 bases at J; junction bases unmatched: 8. The CDR3 DNA is TGTGCCAGCAGCCCTGGGAGGGCCCGGGAGACCCAGTACTTC. Protein sequence: CASSPGRARETQYF.

This chain links TRBV15 with TRBJ1-6; possibly TRBD1 for D (5 bases). The V end lost 3 bases, the J end lost 5 bases, and 8 bases lay between the germline ends. This CDR3 region has 14 residues. Germline V gives CDR1 LNHNV, CDR2 YYDKDF (reference sequence). CDR3 protein: CATSSPGDNSPLHF. Here the CDR3 DNA reads TGTGCCACCAGCAGCCCGGGGGATAATTCACCCCTCCACTTT.

The chain carries TRBV6-1 and TRBJ2-2, with 12 nucleotides matching TRBD2. The CDR3 loop spans 18 amino acids. V was clipped by 3 bases and J by 4 bases; unmatched bases: 9. Looked up from germline, CDR1 is MNHNS and CDR2 is SASEGT. CDR3 protein: CASSDSSGGAFGTGELFF. The CDR3 coding sequence is TGTGCCAGCAGTGATTCTAGCGGGGGGGCGTTTGGCACCGGGGAGCTGTTTTTT.

This clone showed up just a few times. The rearrangement links TRBV23-1 to TRBJ1-2; possible D gene TRBD1, 5 bases. TRBV23-1 is recorded as an ORF, its role being uncertain. Trimming removed 0 bases from V and 2 bases from J, with 16 bases in between. There are 17 residues in the CDR3. The CDR3 reads CASSQSIREGPNYGYTF. DNA of the CDR3: TGCGCCAGCAGTCAATCGATCAGGGAGGGACCCAACTATGGCTACACCTTC.

The chain combines TRBV11-3 with TRBJ2-3, with 11 nucleotides matching TRBD1. The CDR3 extends over 15 amino acids. J gave up 4 bases and V 4 bases, and 4 bases lay outside the gene matches. CDR1 is SGHNT and CDR2 is YENEEA in the germline V gene. CDR3 loop: CASSSGTGGADTQYF. The CDR3 coding sequence is TGTGCCAGCAGCTCCGGGACAGGGGGGGCAGATACGCAGTATTTT. Drawing the rest from reference TRBV11-3 and TRBJ2-3, the complete variable domain is EAGVVQSPRYKIIEKKQPVAFWCNPISGHNTLYWYLQNLGQGPELLIRYENEEAVDDSQLPKDRFSAERLKGVDSTLKIQPAELGDSAVYLCASSSGTGGADTQYFGPGTRLTVL.

This rearrangement joins TRBV13 to TRBJ2-7; 14 bases are shared with TRBD2. Germline CDR1 PRHDT, CDR2 FYEKMQ (reference sequence). The J segment lost 7 bases and the V segment lost 4 bases, leaving 9 bases of the junction unmatched. The CDR3 extends over 16 amino acids. CDR3 DNA: TGTGCCAGCAGCTCCCGACTAGCGGGAGGGTACAAGGAGCAGTACTTC. This sequence encodes CASSSRLAGGYKEQYF.

This clone has just a few counts. The chain couples TRBV9 to TRBJ1-6, with 7 bases fitting TRBD1. V shed 0 bases and J 5 bases; nucleotides not matched to a gene: 5. Germline V gene sequence: CDR1 SGDLS, CDR2 YYNGEE. The CDR3 spans 16 residues. The CDR3 bases are TGTGCCAGCAGCGTAGATGACGACAGGGATAATTCACCCCTCCACTTT. Translation gives CASSVDDDRDNSPLHF.

This clone was counted only a few times. The chain combines TRBV2 with TRBJ2-5, with D tentatively TRBD1 (6 bases). Germline V gene data show CDR1 as SNHLY and CDR2 as FYNNEI. The length of the CDR3 is 13 residues. Trimming left V 6 bases short and J 5 bases short, with 13 bases between. DNA of the CDR3: TGTGCCAGCAGCCTGGGGGCGAGGGAGACCCAGTACTTC. Its translation: CASSLGARETQYF.

The V gene is TRBV19, the J gene TRBJ1-2, with D uncertain. The length of the CDR3 is 14 residues. Per germline, CDR1 LNHDA and CDR2 SQIVND (reference sequence). Trimming stripped 0 bases from V and 4 bases from J, with 9 bases between. DNA of the CDR3: TGTGCCAGTAGTATAGATCCGAGTTTCTATGGCTACACCTTC. Its translation is CASSIDPSFYGYTF.

The rearrangement links TRBV5-1 to TRBJ2-5; tentatively, D is TRBD2 (5 bases). CDR3 length: 14 residues. Per germline, CDR1 SGHRS and CDR2 YFSETQ. Trimming took off 0 bases at V and 1 base at J, with 7 bases between the two ends. CDR3 DNA: TGCGCCAGCAGCTTGGACCGGGGCCAAGAGACCCAGTACTTC. It codes for CASSLDRGQETQYF.

This clone has more than one count but fewer than ten. The V call is TRBV28, the J call TRBJ1-5; D not certain. The V end was cut by 5 bases, the J end by 4 bases, with 12 bases between. The CDR3 runs 14 residues. Per germline, CDR1 MDHEN and CDR2 SYDVKM. In nucleotides, the CDR3 is TGTGCCAGCAGTAGGAGGGTAGGGAATCAGCCCCAGCATTTT. This encodes CASSRRVGNQPQHF.

This clone was counted only a few times. V usage is TRBV5-6 and J usage is TRBJ2-5; perhaps TRBD1 as D (6 bases). This CDR3 spans 14 amino acids. V was trimmed by 0 bases and J by 3 bases, leaving 9 bases between them. CDR1 and CDR2 (germline): SGHDT, YYEEEE. The CDR3, as DNA: TGTGCCAGCAGCTTGGCCCAGGGGAAAGAGACCCAGTACTTC. This gives the protein CASSLAQGKETQYF.

V is TRBV7-3 and J is TRBJ2-2; 7 bases map to TRBD2. Germline V lookup: CDR1 SGHTA, CDR2 FQGTGA. CDR3 length: 15 residues. V lost 5 bases and J lost 0; bases outside the gene matches: 3. The CDR3 DNA reads as TGTGCCAGCAGCCTAGGACTAGCGAACACCGGGGAGCTGTTTTTT. It translates to CASSLGLANTGELFF.

The chain links TRBV19 to TRBJ2-5; 7 nucleotides align to TRBD2. CDR1 and CDR2 from the germline V gene are LNHDA and SQIVND (reference sequence). The V segment lost 9 bases and the J segment 5 bases; nucleotides outside the gene matches: 6. This CDR3 comprises 12 residues. The DNA for the CDR3 is TGTGCCAGCGGGAGGCCCGGGGAGACCCAGTACTTC. Its protein is CASGRPGETQYF.

This clone was found a few times. This rearrangement joins TRBV28 to TRBJ2-1; 11 positions match TRBD2. There are 18 residues in the CDR3. Germline V CDR1 and CDR2: MDHEN, SYDVKM. V dropped 5 bases and J dropped 0; count of bases not matched to a gene: 9. The CDR3 sequence: CASSGGLAGGPSYNEQFF. Written as DNA, the CDR3 is TGTGCCAGCAGTGGGGGGCTAGCGGGAGGCCCCTCCTACAATGAGCAGTTCTTC.